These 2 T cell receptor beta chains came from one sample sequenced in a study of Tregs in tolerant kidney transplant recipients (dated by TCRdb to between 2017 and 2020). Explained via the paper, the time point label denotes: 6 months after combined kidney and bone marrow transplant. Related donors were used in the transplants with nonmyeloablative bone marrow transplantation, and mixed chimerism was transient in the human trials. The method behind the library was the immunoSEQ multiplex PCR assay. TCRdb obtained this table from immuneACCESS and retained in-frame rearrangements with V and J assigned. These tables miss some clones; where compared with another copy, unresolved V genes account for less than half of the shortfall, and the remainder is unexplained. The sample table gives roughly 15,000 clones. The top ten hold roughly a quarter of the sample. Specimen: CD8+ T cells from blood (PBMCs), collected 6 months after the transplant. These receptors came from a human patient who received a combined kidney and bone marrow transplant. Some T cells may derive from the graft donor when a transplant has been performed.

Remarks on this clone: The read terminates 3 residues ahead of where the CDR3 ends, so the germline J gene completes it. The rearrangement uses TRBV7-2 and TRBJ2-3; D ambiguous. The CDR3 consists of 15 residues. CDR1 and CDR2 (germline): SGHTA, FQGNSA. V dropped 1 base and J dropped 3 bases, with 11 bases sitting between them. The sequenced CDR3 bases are TGTGCCAGCAGCTTAGTTGAGTCGCTAACAGATACG. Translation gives CASSLVESLTDT. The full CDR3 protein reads CASSLVESLTDTQYF.

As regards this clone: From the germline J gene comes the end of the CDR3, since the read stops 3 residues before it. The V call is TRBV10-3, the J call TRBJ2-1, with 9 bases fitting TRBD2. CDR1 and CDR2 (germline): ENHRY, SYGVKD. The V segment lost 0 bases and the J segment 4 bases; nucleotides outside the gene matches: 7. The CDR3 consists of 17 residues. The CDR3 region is CAISESGAGGQYNEQFF. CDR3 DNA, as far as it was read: TGTGCCATCAGTGAGTCGGGCGCGGGGGGGCAATACAATGAG.